The 32 T cell receptor beta chains listed next were all sequenced from one sample in a study of cytomegalovirus exposure and HLA in healthy donors. In the PCR, 60 Vbeta and 13 Jbeta primers were used. Sequencing was performed with immunoSEQ multiplex PCR; in TCRdb, only in-frame clones are kept and a portion is missing. In the table there are 85,000 to 130,000 clones, around 84% of which are singletons. The sequencing sample was made of PBMCs. The source of these receptors is a woman under 30 in good health and CMV-seronegative.

This chain uses TRBV6-4 with TRBJ1-1; D gene ambiguous. CDR1 and CDR2 (germline): MRHNA, SNTAGT. V was shortened by 3 bases and J by 4 bases, with 12 bases between the two germline ends. The CDR3 is made up of 14 amino acids. Here the CDR3 DNA reads TGTGCCAGCAGTGAATTGGGTGGCGGCACTGAAGCTTTCTTT. Its translation is CASSELGGGTEAFF.

V and J are TRBV5-5 and TRBJ1-3; D perhaps matches TRBD1 (5 bases). The CDR3 sequence is 17 residues long. Germline lookup yields CDR1 SGHKS and CDR2 YYEKEE (reference sequence). With 0 bases removed from V and 4 bases from J, the gap between germline ends came to 17 bases. The chain's CDR3 is CASSLDRRTPPGNTIYF. CDR3 sequence (DNA): TGTGCCAGCAGCTTGGACAGGCGAACCCCGCCGGGAAACACCATATATTTT.

The chain employs TRBV27 and TRBJ2-3, with TRBD2 matching 9 bases. The CDR3 loop spans 14 amino acids. Germline lookup yields CDR1 MNHEY and CDR2 SMNVEV (reference sequence). V was pared by 6 bases and J by 1 base, with 2 bases of the junction left unmatched. The CDR3 reads CASRRTSGTDTQYF. In DNA, the CDR3 is TGTGCCAGCAGGAGGACTAGCGGCACAGATACGCAGTATTTT.

Concerning this clone itself: Other DNA sequences within the sample encode an identical CDR3. The chain couples TRBV28 to TRBJ2-1; weak D call: TRBD2 (5 bases). Between the trimmed V and J ends, which lost 4 bases and 7 bases, there was a span of 8 bases. Germline values: CDR1 MDHEN, CDR2 SYDVKM. The CDR3 covers 12 residues. CDR3 DNA: TGTGCCAGCAGTTCAGGCGGGAATGAGCAGTTCTTC. It codes for CASSSGGNEQFF.

The rearrangement joins TRBV28 to TRBJ2-5; 15 nucleotides align to TRBD2. The closer fit of TRBJ2-7 to the DNA end suggests the J call may be wrong. The germline V gene has CDR1 MDHEN and CDR2 SYDVKM. This CDR3 comprises 15 residues. CDR3 in amino acids: CASSPGLAGGYEQYF. CDR3 DNA sequence: TGTGCCAGCAGCCCGGGACTAGCGGGAGGCTACGAGCAGTACTTC.

V gene TRBV28 combines with J gene TRBJ1-1; 10 bases agree with TRBD1. Germline-derived CDR1 and CDR2 are MDHEN and SYDVKM. The trim removed 7 bases at V and 0 bases at J, leaving 14 bases unmatched. The CDR3 is 18 amino acids. CDR3 nucleotide sequence: TGTGCCAGCACCGATACCCCCGGGACAGGGGCTATGAACACTGAAGCTTTCTTT. Its translation: CASTDTPGTGAMNTEAFF.

V and J are TRBV4-3 and TRBJ2-6, with TRBD1 matching 7 bases. This CDR3 has 16 amino acids. V gave up 4 bases and J gave up 0 bases; unmatched junction bases: 3. Germline CDR1 LGHNA, CDR2 YSLEER. The CDR3 is CASSRTGVSGANVLTF. CDR3 DNA sequence: TGCGCCAGCAGCCGTACAGGGGTCTCTGGGGCCAACGTCCTGACTTTC.

The CDR3 DNA follows: TGCGCCAGCAGTGAGCTAAAAAGGGGCTACAATGAGCAGTTCTTC. Protein sequence: CASSELKRGYNEQFF. This chain links TRBV10-2 with TRBJ2-1, with D possibly matching TRBD1 (5 bases). The germline V gene has CDR1 WSHSY and CDR2 SAAADI. This CDR3 has 15 amino acids. V was cut by 2 bases and J by 3 bases, with 11 bases left in between.

This clone appeared a few times. This chain uses TRBV7-9 with TRBJ1-4; TRBD1 matches at 10 bases. The CDR3 extends over 14 amino acids. Trimming removed 7 bases from V and 4 bases from J; junction bases left unmatched: 3. Germline V CDR1 and CDR2: SEHNR, FQNEAQ (reference sequence). This CDR3 is CASTRTGGNEKLFF. In DNA form, the CDR3 reads TGTGCCAGCACCCGGACAGGGGGTAATGAAAAACTGTTTTTT. Full variable domain (outside the CDR3, taken from reference TRBV7-9 and TRBJ1-4): DTGVSQNPRHKITKRGQNVTFRCDPISEHNRLYWYRQTLGQGPEFLTYFQNEAQLEKSRLLSDRFSAERPKGSFSTLEIQRTEQGDSAMYLCASTRTGGNEKLFFGSGTQLSVL.

In DNA, the CDR3 is TGTGCCAGCAGCTTGGATTGGGCCAATCCGAACACTGAAGCTTTCTTT. It translates to CASSLDWANPNTEAFF. This sequence joins TRBV5-6 and TRBJ1-1; D ambiguous. Looked up from germline, CDR1 is SGHDT and CDR2 is YYEEEE. The CDR3 sequence is 16 residues long. The V and J ends lost 0 bases and 1 base respectively, with 13 bases between them.

The chain recombines TRBV15 with TRBJ2-7, with unresolved D. This CDR3 contains 13 residues. The V and J ends lost 0 bases and 4 bases respectively, with 7 bases between them. Germline V gene lookup returns CDR1 LNHNV and CDR2 YYDKDF (reference sequence). CDR3 loop: CATSRDFRYEQYF. In DNA, the CDR3 is TGTGCCACCAGCAGAGATTTCCGTTACGAGCAGTACTTC.

This clone was recorded a few times. V gene TRBV4-1 combines with J gene TRBJ1-1; the D is unclear. The V gene's germline CDR1 is MGHRA and CDR2 YSYEKL. Trimming stripped 0 bases from V and 0 bases from J, with 14 bases between. The CDR3 extends over 17 amino acids. The CDR3 is CASSQEKRRPMNTEAFF. CDR3 in DNA: TGCGCCAGCAGCCAAGAGAAGCGCCGGCCCATGAACACTGAAGCTTTCTTT.

This rearrangement joins TRBV18 to TRBJ2-3; TRBD2 is a possible D gene (6 bases). The CDR3 loop spans 13 amino acids. V shed 3 bases and J shed 13 bases, with 17 bases lying between them. Per germline, CDR1 KGHSH and CDR2 LQKENI. CDR3 loop: CASSPPGGPGKYF. The CDR3 DNA reads TGTGCCAGCTCACCGCCCGGAGGGCCAGGGAAGTATTTT.

V gene TRBV7-3 combines with J gene TRBJ2-5; 11 nucleotides align to TRBD2. The CDR3 has 17 amino acids. Germline trimming cut 6 bases from V and 2 bases from J; bases unmatched to any gene: 11. Germline lookup yields CDR1 SGHTA and CDR2 FQGTGA. CDR3 in amino acids: CASSDGLAGGRQETQYF. CDR3 coding DNA: TGTGCCAGCAGTGATGGGCTAGCGGGGGGCAGGCAAGAGACCCAGTACTTC. Full variable domain (missing parts from reference TRBV7-3 and TRBJ2-5): GAGVSQTPSNKVTEKGKYVELRCDPISGHTALYWYRQSLGQGPEFLIYFQGTGAADDSGLPNDRFFAVRPEGSVSTLKIQRTERGDSAVYLCASSDGLAGGRQETQYFGPGTRLLVL.

The chain links TRBV27 to TRBJ1-4, with 9 bases aligning to TRBD1. Germline V lookup: CDR1 MNHEY, CDR2 SMNVEV (reference sequence). There are 14 residues in the CDR3. After removal of 7 bases from V and 7 bases from J, the junction contained 7 bases not matched to a gene. The CDR3 protein is CASKRRQGVEKLFF. Here the CDR3 DNA reads TGTGCCAGCAAGAGGAGACAGGGGGTTGAAAAACTGTTTTTT.

The chain joins TRBV2 to TRBJ1-1, with TRBD1 identical over 7 bases. Germline assignment: CDR1 SNHLY and CDR2 FYNNEI. There are 16 residues in the CDR3. V was clipped by 6 bases and J by 11 bases; unmatched bases: 21. CDR3 residues: CASSLRPQGWKPAAFF. The CDR3 DNA follows: TGTGCCAGCAGCCTCAGACCACAGGGGTGGAAACCCGCGGCTTTCTTT.

The chain has TRBV10-3 and TRBJ1-1; 8 bases match TRBD1. The V and J ends lost 2 bases and 0 bases, in that order; junction bases with no gene match: 8. This CDR3 spans 17 amino acids. The germline V gene has CDR1 ENHRY and CDR2 SYGVKD. CDR3 sequence reads: CAISEGQRTGMNTEAFF. CDR3 nucleotide sequence: TGTGCCATCAGTGAGGGGCAAAGGACAGGGATGAACACTGAAGCTTTCTTT.

The gene calls are TRBV19 and TRBJ2-1; 7 bases map to TRBD2. V was pared by 4 bases and J by 0 bases, with 0 bases of the junction left unmatched. The CDR3 runs to 14 residues. Germline loops: CDR1 LNHDA, CDR2 SQIVND (reference sequence). The DNA of the CDR3 is TGTGCCAGTAGTAGGACTAGCTCCTACAATGAGCAGTTCTTC. This translates into CASSRTSSYNEQFF.

The chain combines TRBV19 with TRBJ1-2, with a weak D call TRBD1 (5 bases). Deletions cut 3 bases from V and 2 bases from J, with 16 bases between. The CDR3 spans 16 residues. Germline V gene lookup returns CDR1 LNHDA and CDR2 SQIVND (reference sequence). The CDR3 DNA follows: TGTGCCAGTAGTATGAAACCGGGACTTCCGAACTATGGCTACACCTTC. This translates into CASSMKPGLPNYGYTF.

This chain joins TRBV7-3 and TRBJ1-1; possibly TRBD1 for D (6 bases). V was shortened by 4 bases and J by 4 bases, with 16 bases between the two germline ends. CDR3 length: 15 amino acids. CDR1 SGHTA and CDR2 FQGTGA come from the germline V gene. The CDR3 DNA is TGTGCCAGCAGCTCCAGGGGTAATGAGGGCACTGAAGCTTTCTTT. Protein: CASSSRGNEGTEAFF.

This chain joins TRBV11-2 and TRBJ1-5; D not resolved. Trimming pared 5 bases from V and 7 bases from J, leaving 15 bases between. The CDR3 has 14 residues. Germline V gene data show CDR1 as SGHAT and CDR2 as FQNNGV. DNA of the CDR3: TGTGCCAGCAGCCTGATATGTAGGCGGCAGCCCCAGCATTTT. Translating it yields CASSLICRRQPQHF.

The chain is built from TRBV6-5 and TRBJ1-5, with D hard to call. Per germline, CDR1 MNHEY and CDR2 SVGAGI. V was pared by 4 bases and J by 2 bases, with 12 bases between. This CDR3 has 15 amino acids. The CDR3 region has the DNA TGTGCCAGCAGTTGGGCCTACGGGGGCAATCAGCCCCAGCATTTT. Amino acids: CASSWAYGGNQPQHF.

The CDR3 loop is CASSPDERGRAETQYF. The CDR3 DNA follows: TGCGCCAGCAGCCCCGATGAGCGGGGGCGCGCGGAGACCCAGTACTTC. The gene calls are TRBV5-1 and TRBJ2-5; 8 bases align to TRBD2. Germline V gene lookup returns CDR1 SGHRS and CDR2 YFSETQ. The CDR3 totals 16 residues. The J segment lost 5 bases and the V segment lost 4 bases, leaving 13 bases of the junction unmatched.

This chain links TRBV28 with TRBJ1-2; TRBD1 agrees at 7 bases. V dropped 7 bases and J dropped 8; count of bases not matched to a gene: 7. Germline assignment: CDR1 MDHEN and CDR2 SYDVKM. The CDR3 sequence is 12 residues long. CDR3 nucleotides: TGTGCCAGCACCCCAGGGGGTCGGGGCTACACCTTC. It is translated as CASTPGGRGYTF.

This clone was counted only a few times. V usage is TRBV6-1 and J usage is TRBJ2-7; TRBD1 matches 9 bases. The CDR3 contains 14 residues. With V trimmed by 1 base and J by 3 bases, 1 base remained unmatched. Germline V gene data show CDR1 as MNHNS and CDR2 as SASEGT. The CDR3 DNA sequence: TGTGCCAGCAGTGAAGGGGGACAGGGCTACGAGCAGTACTTC. Encoded protein: CASSEGGQGYEQYF.

CDR3 bases: TGTGCCTGGAATTTTGGGACAAGCTCCTACGAGCAGTACTTC. It codes for CAWNFGTSSYEQYF. The rearrangement uses TRBV30 and TRBJ2-7; TRBD1 might be the D (6 bases). Germline CDR1 and CDR2: GTSNPN and SVGIG (reference sequence). This CDR3 is 14 amino acids long. Trimming took 4 bases from V and 0 from J, leaving 13 bases between them.

The chain joins TRBV2 to TRBJ2-7, with TRBD1 matching over 10 bases. The CDR3 sequence is 18 residues long. Germline V gives CDR1 SNHLY, CDR2 FYNNEI. With 1 base clipped from V and 5 bases from J, the junction kept 14 bases outside the gene matches. The CDR3 region is CASSEGPLTGGIVNEQYF. The CDR3 DNA is TGTGCCAGCAGTGAAGGACCGTTGACAGGGGGCATAGTCAACGAGCAGTACTTC.

This clone was seen only once. V and J are TRBV27 and TRBJ1-2; D is ambiguous. The V end lost 3 bases, the J end lost 2 bases, and 10 bases lay between the germline ends. Germline CDR1 is MNHEY and CDR2 is SMNVEV (reference sequence). The CDR3 runs to 14 residues. The DNA of the CDR3 is TGTGCCAGCAGTTTTTCTCCACGGAACTATGGCTACACCTTC. Encoded protein: CASSFSPRNYGYTF.

The gene calls are TRBV2 and TRBJ2-5; D is possibly TRBD2 (5 bases). The germline V gene encodes CDR1 SNHLY and CDR2 FYNNEI. The CDR3 length is 15 residues. V was pared by 0 bases and J by 2 bases, with 10 bases between. The CDR3 loop reads CASSEAEAIQETQYF. DNA for the CDR3: TGTGCCAGCAGTGAAGCGGAGGCCATTCAAGAGACCCAGTACTTC.

The rearrangement joins TRBV5-1 to TRBJ1-1; D not resolved. CDR3 length: 13 amino acids. From germline, CDR1 is SGHRS and CDR2 YFSETQ. V was cut by 0 bases and J by 7 bases, with 10 bases left in between. CDR3 in amino acids: CASSLAGGNEAFF. The CDR3, as DNA: TGCGCCAGCAGCTTGGCAGGTGGAAATGAAGCTTTCTTT.

The rearrangement uses TRBV28 and TRBJ2-7; D may be TRBD1 (6 bases). This CDR3 is 15 amino acids long. The V end lost 6 bases, the J end lost 1 base, and 16 bases lay between the germline ends. Germline V CDR1 and CDR2: MDHEN, SYDVKM. CDR3 in amino acids: CASRPGHRTSYEQYF. DNA for the CDR3: TGTGCCAGCAGACCGGGACATAGAACATCCTACGAGCAGTACTTC.

The V gene is TRBV7-2, the J gene TRBJ1-2; 10 nucleotides align to TRBD1. After removal of 3 bases from V and 4 bases from J, the junction contained 11 bases not matched to a gene. The CDR3 runs 17 residues. CDR1 and CDR2 from the germline V gene are SGHTA and FQGNSA. For the CDR3, the DNA is TGTGCCAGCAGCTTTATGCCGGGACAGGGGTCGAGCTATGGCTACACCTTC. It is translated as CASSFMPGQGSSYGYTF.